The 8 T cell receptor beta chains presented below share a single source sample, sequenced in a study of PD-1 blockade in classical Hodgkin lymphoma. Assay: immunoSEQ multiplex PCR; the TCRdb copy retains only in-frame clones and omits some. The sample has 55,000 to 75,000 clones; about 93% are singletons. After autologous stem cell transplantation all patients relapsed, and prior brentuximab vedotin exposure differed between cohorts. Material: peripheral blood mononuclear cells (PBMCs), obtained at baseline. These receptors were collected from a human donor with classical Hodgkin lymphoma.

The J gene is TRBJ1-1, the V gene TRBV5-1, with D unresolved. The CDR3 is 13 amino acids. Trimming removed 1 base at V and 1 base at J, with 5 bases between. CDR1 is SGHRS, CDR2 YFSETQ, per germline. DNA of the CDR3: TGCGCCAGCAGCTTGTGGGGGAACACTGAAGCTTTCTTT. It is translated as CASSLWGNTEAFF.

This sequence joins TRBV29-1 and TRBJ2-7, with 8 bases aligning to TRBD2. Germline V lookup: CDR1 SQVTM, CDR2 ANQGSEA. With V trimmed by 3 bases and J by 9 bases, 13 bases remained unmatched. This CDR3 has 14 amino acids. The CDR3 reads CSVDRGGSPVPQYF. The CDR3 nucleotides read TGCAGCGTTGACCGGGGGGGGAGTCCCGTCCCGCAGTACTTC.

The genes are TRBV2 and TRBJ2-2, with D maybe TRBD1 (6 bases). The CDR3 has 14 amino acids. V shed 2 bases and J shed 5 bases, with 9 bases lying between them. Per the germline V gene, CDR1 is SNHLY and CDR2 is FYNNEI. This CDR3 reads CASSELQGTGELFF. CDR3 DNA: TGTGCCAGCAGTGAACTACAGGGAACCGGGGAGCTGTTTTTT.

This chain links TRBV6-6 with TRBJ2-7; D is unresolved. Germline assignment: CDR1 MNHNY and CDR2 SVGAGI (reference sequence). The CDR3 has 14 amino acids. Trimming removed 6 bases from V and 1 base from J, with 13 bases in between. The CDR3 coding sequence is TGTGCCAGCAGCCCCCCAGACTTTTCCTACGAGCAGTACTTC. Amino acid sequence: CASSPPDFSYEQYF.

The rearrangement joins TRBV19 to TRBJ2-6; D not resolved. Trimming removed 9 bases from V and 3 bases from J, with 6 bases in between. Germline CDR1 reads LNHDA; CDR2 reads SQIVND (reference sequence). This CDR3 comprises 12 residues. For the CDR3, the DNA is TGTGCCAGCGAAGTTGGGGCCAACGTCCTGACTTTC. Encoded protein: CASEVGANVLTF. The variable domain in full, with the rest retrieved from reference TRBV19 and TRBJ2-6, is DGGITQSPKYLFRKEGQNVTLSCEQNLNHDAMYWYRQDPGQGLRLIYYSQIVNDFQKGDIAEGYSVSREKKESFPLTVTSAQKNPTAFYLCASEVGANVLTFGAGSRLTVL.

The rearrangement uses TRBV11-2 and TRBJ2-2; D not resolved. The CDR3 runs 11 residues. Germline V lookup: CDR1 SGHAT, CDR2 FQNNGV. Trimming removed 6 bases at V and 6 bases at J, with 5 bases between. In nucleotides, the CDR3 is TGTGCCAGCAGTCAGGCCGGGGAGCTGTTTTTT. This translates into CASSQAGELFF. Full variable domain (missing parts from reference TRBV11-2 and TRBJ2-2): EAGVAQSPRYKIIEKRQSVAFWCNPISGHATLYWYQQILGQGPKLLIQFQNNGVVDDSQLPKDRFSAERLKGVDSTLKIQPAKLEDSAVYLCASSQAGELFFGEGSRLTVL.

This clone was detected only once. This rearrangement joins TRBV7-2 to TRBJ1-2; D is undetermined. The germline gives CDR1 SGHTA, CDR2 FQGNSA. V gave up 1 base and J gave up 4 bases, with 16 bases separating them. The CDR3 is made up of 16 amino acids. CDR3: CASSLGFSRGSYGYTF. The CDR3 region has the DNA TGTGCCAGCAGCTTAGGGTTCAGCCGGGGTAGCTATGGCTACACCTTC.

This clone has a single count. The genes are TRBV11-2 and TRBJ2-3; D could derive from TRBD1 or TRBD2 (7 bases each). The CDR3 runs 16 residues. The V and J ends lost 3 bases and 4 bases respectively, with 17 bases between them. CDR1 is SGHAT, CDR2 FQNNGV, per germline. The CDR3 sequence is CASSLAPPGGADTQYF. The CDR3 DNA is TGTGCCAGCAGCTTGGCCCCCCCAGGGGGGGCAGATACGCAGTATTTT.